The 20 T cell receptor beta chains below were found in one sample sequenced in a study of blood T cell repertoires in COVID-19. The table came from immunoSEQ multiplex PCR; TCRdb's copy has only in-frame clones and leaves some out. The data contain about 160,000 clones, around 90% of them seen just once; the ten biggest clones take up approximately 3.7%. The sequenced sample was PBMCs or T cells enriched from blood (not recorded which). The receptors derive from a woman between 40 and 50 years old who had been exposed to COVID-19.

The gene calls are TRBV27 and TRBJ2-1; a weak D match, TRBD1 (5 bases). The CDR3 spans 17 residues. Per the germline V gene, CDR1 is MNHEY and CDR2 is SMNVEV (reference sequence). V was pared by 7 bases and J by 10 bases, with 29 bases between. The CDR3 protein is CASKPSTASGHGKEQFF. The CDR3 region has the DNA TGTGCCAGCAAACCCTCGACAGCCTCAGGGCACGGAAAGGAGCAGTTCTTC.

V is TRBV28 and J is TRBJ1-2, with 12 bases identical to TRBD1. V shed 9 bases, J shed 4 bases, and the junction held 6 bases outside the gene matches. The CDR3 sequence is 14 residues long. Germline V gene lookup returns CDR1 MDHEN and CDR2 SYDVKM. This chain's CDR3 is CASAQGQGAYGYTF. DNA of the CDR3: TGTGCCAGTGCCCAGGGACAGGGGGCCTATGGCTACACCTTC.

This rearrangement joins TRBV6-2 or TRBV6-3 to TRBJ1-5; weak D call: TRBD1 (6 bases). Trimming took off 5 bases at V and 1 base at J, with 12 bases between the two ends. The CDR3 runs to 15 residues. Germline V gives CDR1 MNHEY, CDR2 SVGEGT. CDR3 DNA sequence: TGTGCCAGCAGTATGGTCGACAGGAGCAATCAGCCCCAGCATTTT. It encodes CASSMVDRSNQPQHF.

This clone was found a few times. V is TRBV6-6 and J is TRBJ2-7; possibly TRBD2 for D (5 bases). Germline V gives CDR1 MNHNY, CDR2 SVGAGI (reference sequence). The CDR3 is 14 amino acids. Trimming left V 5 bases short and J 0 bases short, with 11 bases between. This CDR3 is CASSRQRSSYEQYF. For the CDR3, the DNA is TGTGCCAGCAGTAGGCAGCGGAGCTCCTACGAGCAGTACTTC.

This chain links TRBV4-1 with TRBJ2-2, with 7 positions matching TRBD2. Germline V gene data show CDR1 as MGHRA and CDR2 as YSYEKL. The CDR3 runs 16 residues. With 0 bases clipped from V and 2 bases from J, the junction kept 3 bases outside the gene matches. The CDR3 bases are TGCGCCAGCAGCCAAGATGGGAGGGTCAACACCGGGGAGCTGTTTTTT. The encoded protein is CASSQDGRVNTGELFF.

The chain is built from TRBV5-1 and TRBJ2-7; TRBD2 is a possible D gene (5 bases). Trimming removed 0 bases from V and 4 bases from J, with 8 bases in between. The germline V gene has CDR1 SGHRS and CDR2 YFSETQ. The CDR3 runs to 13 residues. In DNA form, the CDR3 reads TGCGCCAGCAGCTTGGCGGACTTATACGAGCAGTACTTC. Its translation is CASSLADLYEQYF.

This clone was recorded once. The chain links TRBV11-2 to TRBJ2-4; tentatively, D is TRBD1 (5 bases). The CDR3 has 16 amino acids. Germline CDR1 and CDR2: SGHAT and FQNNGV. V gave up 5 bases and J gave up 2 bases, with 16 bases separating them. This chain's CDR3 is CASSPVQGRSKNIQYF. CDR3 sequence (DNA): TGTGCCAGCAGCCCTGTTCAGGGTCGGTCCAAAAACATTCAGTACTTC.

The J gene is TRBJ1-2, the V gene TRBV5-4; D possibly corresponds to TRBD1 (6 bases). This CDR3 is 15 amino acids long. Trimming took off 4 bases at V and 1 base at J, with 14 bases between the two ends. The germline CDR1 and CDR2 sequences are SGHNT and YYREEE (reference sequence). DNA of the CDR3: TGTGCCAGCAGCAAGGGGGTCGACGGTAACTATGGCTACACCTTC. Its translation is CASSKGVDGNYGYTF.

The chain uses TRBV4-3 and TRBJ2-7, with D uncertain. Trimming left V 5 bases short and J 2 bases short, with 10 bases between. CDR3 length equals 13 residues. Looked up from germline, CDR1 is LGHNA and CDR2 is YSLEER. CDR3 sequence: CASSIDITYEQYF. The CDR3 DNA follows: TGCGCCAGCAGCATAGACATTACCTACGAGCAGTACTTC.

The CDR3 loop reads CASSWRANHGNTIYF. The CDR3 DNA reads as TGTGCCAGCAGTTGGAGGGCGAACCATGGAAACACCATATATTTT. The V and J genes are TRBV11-2 and TRBJ1-3; D not resolved. CDR1 and CDR2 from the germline V gene are SGHAT and FQNNGV. Trimming left V 6 bases short and J 3 bases short, with 15 bases between. This CDR3 region has 15 residues.

The chain employs TRBV7-3 and TRBJ1-5; D may be TRBD1 (6 bases). CDR3 length: 20 residues. Deletions cut 4 bases from V and 0 bases from J, with 25 bases between. The germline V gene has CDR1 SGHTA and CDR2 FQGTGA. The CDR3, as DNA: TGTGCCAGCAGCTCAAAGTCGGGGAGGGGGACGAAATATAGCAATCAGCCCCAGCATTTT. Amino acids: CASSSKSGRGTKYSNQPQHF.

The chain carries TRBV19 and TRBJ1-4; TRBD1 aligns across 9 bases. The germline V gene encodes CDR1 LNHDA and CDR2 SQIVND (reference sequence). This CDR3 has 16 amino acids. V lost 6 bases, J lost 5 bases, and 10 bases stayed unmatched. The CDR3 loop is CASSDVFGQGNEKLFF. CDR3 sequence (DNA): TGTGCCAGTAGCGATGTCTTTGGACAGGGGAATGAAAAACTGTTTTTT.

The chain couples TRBV10-3 to TRBJ2-1, with 8 positions matching TRBD2. From germline, CDR1 is ENHRY and CDR2 SYGVKD. The ends lost 6 bases at V and 8 bases at J; junction bases unmatched: 6. The CDR3 runs to 13 residues. The CDR3 DNA follows: TGTGCCATCAGGGGGACTAGTTCCTATGAGCAGTTCTTC. It yields the protein CAIRGTSSYEQFF.

The chain has TRBV4-1 and TRBJ1-6; D unclear. Germline lookup yields CDR1 MGHRA and CDR2 YSYEKL. The V end was cut by 1 base, the J end by 7 bases, with 17 bases between. The CDR3 consists of 17 residues. CDR3 nucleotide sequence: TGCGCCAGCAGCCAAGGGGAGTGGGGTTCGGAAAATTCACCCCTCCACTTT. This sequence encodes CASSQGEWGSENSPLHF.

The chain carries TRBV11-3 and TRBJ2-2, with D possibly being TRBD1 (5 bases). Looked up from germline, CDR1 is SGHNT and CDR2 is YENEEA. Trimming took 4 bases from V and 7 from J, leaving 13 bases between them. This CDR3 region has 14 residues. Here the CDR3 DNA reads TGTGCCAGCAGCTGGGCAGGGTCAAACGGGGAGCTGTTTTTT. Amino acids: CASSWAGSNGELFF.

The rearrangement links TRBV5-1 to TRBJ1-4; 7 nucleotides line up with TRBD1. The junction had 6 bases not matched to a gene; V was cut back by 8 bases and J by 5 bases. Germline CDR1 and CDR2: SGHRS and YFSETQ. This CDR3 contains 13 residues. The CDR3 reads CASPGRGNEKLFF. The DNA of the CDR3 is TGCGCCAGTCCGGGCAGGGGGAATGAAAAACTGTTTTTT.

The chain couples TRBV6-2 or TRBV6-3 to TRBJ2-7; 11 positions agree with TRBD2. CDR1 and CDR2 from the germline V gene are MNHEY and SVGEGT. CDR3 size: 16 residues. V trimming: 0 bases; J trimming: 1 base; junction bases outside the gene matches: 2. The CDR3 loop reads CASSYSRTSGSYEQYF. CDR3 in DNA: TGTGCCAGCAGTTACTCTAGGACTAGCGGGTCCTACGAGCAGTACTTC.

This clone was observed a few times. The V and J genes are TRBV7-9 and TRBJ2-4; maybe TRBD1 (5 bases). The CDR3 is 15 amino acids. Between the trimmed V and J ends, which lost 3 bases and 8 bases, there was a span of 17 bases. Germline loops: CDR1 SEHNR, CDR2 FQNEAQ (reference sequence). This CDR3 is CASSFNRAGYDIQYF. CDR3 coding DNA: TGTGCCAGCAGCTTCAACCGGGCAGGGTACGACATTCAGTACTTC.

V and J are TRBV29-1 and TRBJ2-2; D might be TRBD1 (5 bases). The CDR3 has 14 amino acids. Germline V gives CDR1 SQVTM, CDR2 ANQGSEA. The germline V and J ends were trimmed by 0 bases and 3 bases, with 8 bases remaining between them. This CDR3 is CSVEDNRYTGELFF. The CDR3 coding sequence is TGCAGCGTTGAAGACAACAGGTACACCGGGGAGCTGTTTTTT.

The chain links TRBV3-1 (or the pseudogene TRBV3-2) to TRBJ1-1; 7 bases line up with TRBD1. Per germline, CDR1 LGHDT and CDR2 YNNKEL (reference sequence). There are 15 residues in the CDR3. Trimming cost V 4 bases and J 2 bases; bases outside gene matches: 7. The CDR3 DNA reads as TGTGCCAGCAGCCCCCGAGGACAGGAAAACACTGAAGCTTTCTTT. It is translated as CASSPRGQENTEAFF.